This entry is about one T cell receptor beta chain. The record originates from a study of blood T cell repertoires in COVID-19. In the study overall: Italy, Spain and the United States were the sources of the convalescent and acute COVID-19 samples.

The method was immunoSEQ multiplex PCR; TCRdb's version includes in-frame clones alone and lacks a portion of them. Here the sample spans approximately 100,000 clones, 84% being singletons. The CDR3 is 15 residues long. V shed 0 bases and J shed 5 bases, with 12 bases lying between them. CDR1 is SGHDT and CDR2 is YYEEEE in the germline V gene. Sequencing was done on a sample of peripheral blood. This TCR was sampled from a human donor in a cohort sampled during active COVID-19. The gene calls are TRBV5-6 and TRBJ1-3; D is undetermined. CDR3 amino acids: CASSLAPTGRNTIYF. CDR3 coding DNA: TGTGCCAGCAGCTTGGCCCCAACGGGAAGAAACACCATATATTTT.